This T cell receptor (beta chain) was found in a study of cytomegalovirus exposure and HLA in healthy donors. Whole-study results and caveats: TCR beta chains numbering more than 150 were designated cytomegalovirus-associated. It was found in a later analysis that first-cohort TCR clusters tended to co-occur in the 90 to 150 validation repertoires. Rare sequences made up most TCRs, while some public TCRs were found in many donors.

Measured with immunoSEQ multiplex PCR; TCRdb has only the in-frame clones, and not every one. In the table there are about 250,000 clones, less than 90% of which are singletons. A word on this clone: The antigen is undetermined.

What was sequenced was PBMCs. The TCR was taken from a man aged 18 to 29 in good health and CMV-seropositive.

CDR3 sequence reads: CASSVAGGGYNEQFF. The DNA of the CDR3 is TGTGCCAGCAGTGTAGCGGGAGGAGGTTACAATGAGCAGTTCTTC. J is TRBJ2-1 and V is TRBV25-1; 10 nucleotides match TRBD2. The CDR3 loop spans 15 amino acids. V shed 4 bases, J shed 4 bases, and the junction held 4 bases outside the gene matches. Germline loops: CDR1 MGHDK, CDR2 SYGVNS.